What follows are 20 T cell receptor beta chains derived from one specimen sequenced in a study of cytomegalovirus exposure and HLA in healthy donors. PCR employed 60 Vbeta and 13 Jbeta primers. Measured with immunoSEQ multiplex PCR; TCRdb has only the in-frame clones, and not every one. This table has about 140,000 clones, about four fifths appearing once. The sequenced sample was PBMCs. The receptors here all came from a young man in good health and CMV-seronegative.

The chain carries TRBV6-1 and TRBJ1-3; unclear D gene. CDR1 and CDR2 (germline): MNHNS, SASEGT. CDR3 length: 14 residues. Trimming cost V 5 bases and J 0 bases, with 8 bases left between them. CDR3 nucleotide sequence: TGTGCCAGCAGTAGCGGTCACTCTGGAAACACCATATATTTT. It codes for CASSSGHSGNTIYF.

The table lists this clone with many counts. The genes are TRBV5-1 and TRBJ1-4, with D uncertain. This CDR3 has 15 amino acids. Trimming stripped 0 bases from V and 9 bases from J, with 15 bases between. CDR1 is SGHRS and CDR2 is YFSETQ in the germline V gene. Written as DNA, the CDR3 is TGCGCCAGCAGCTTGGCAGGTGACCAGACCCAAAAACTGTTTTTT. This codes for CASSLAGDQTQKLFF.

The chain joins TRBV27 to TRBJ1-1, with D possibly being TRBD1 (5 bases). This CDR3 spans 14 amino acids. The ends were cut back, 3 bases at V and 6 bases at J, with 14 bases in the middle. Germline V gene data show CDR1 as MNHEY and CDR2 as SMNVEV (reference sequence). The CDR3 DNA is TGTGCCAGCAGTTTTGGGGGGAGCGCCGCTGAAGCTTTCTTT. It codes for CASSFGGSAAEAFF.

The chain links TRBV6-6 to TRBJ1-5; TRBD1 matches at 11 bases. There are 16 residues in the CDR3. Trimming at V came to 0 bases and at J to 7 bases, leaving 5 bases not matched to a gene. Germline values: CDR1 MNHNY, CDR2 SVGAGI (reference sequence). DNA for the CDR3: TGTGCCAGCAGTTACTCACTGGGACAGGGGGGACAGCCCCAGCATTTT. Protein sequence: CASSYSLGQGGQPQHF.

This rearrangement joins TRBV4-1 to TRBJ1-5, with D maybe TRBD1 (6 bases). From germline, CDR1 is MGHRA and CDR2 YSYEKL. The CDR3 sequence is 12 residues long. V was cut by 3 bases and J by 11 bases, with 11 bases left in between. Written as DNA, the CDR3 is TGCGCCAGCAGCCAGACAGGTTTGACCCAGCATTTT. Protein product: CASSQTGLTQHF.

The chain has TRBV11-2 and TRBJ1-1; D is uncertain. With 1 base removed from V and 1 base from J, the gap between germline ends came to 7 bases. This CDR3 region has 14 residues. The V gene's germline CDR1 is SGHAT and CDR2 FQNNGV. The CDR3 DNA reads TGTGCCAGCAGCTTAGTTGCGAGGAACACTGAAGCTTTCTTT. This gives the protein CASSLVARNTEAFF.

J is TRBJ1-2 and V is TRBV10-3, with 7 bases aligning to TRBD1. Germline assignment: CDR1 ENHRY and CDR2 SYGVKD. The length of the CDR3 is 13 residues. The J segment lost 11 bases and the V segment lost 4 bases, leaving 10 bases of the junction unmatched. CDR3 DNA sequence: TGTGCCATCAGTGGAACACCACAGGGGTGGTACACCTTC. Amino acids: CAISGTPQGWYTF.

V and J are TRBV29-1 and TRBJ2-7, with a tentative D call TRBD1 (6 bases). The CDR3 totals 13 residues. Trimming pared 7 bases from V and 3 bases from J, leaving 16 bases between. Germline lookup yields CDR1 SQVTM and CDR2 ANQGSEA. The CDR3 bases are TGCAGCGCTACAGGGCGGTCTATCTACGAGCAGTACTTC. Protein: CSATGRSIYEQYF.

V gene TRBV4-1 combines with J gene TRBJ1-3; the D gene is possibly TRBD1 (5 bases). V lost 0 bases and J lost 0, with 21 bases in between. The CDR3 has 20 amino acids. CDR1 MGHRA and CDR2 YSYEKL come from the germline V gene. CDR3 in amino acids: CASSQESLVRQRFSGNTIYF. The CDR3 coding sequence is TGCGCCAGCAGCCAAGAATCCCTCGTGAGACAGCGCTTCTCTGGAAACACCATATATTTT.

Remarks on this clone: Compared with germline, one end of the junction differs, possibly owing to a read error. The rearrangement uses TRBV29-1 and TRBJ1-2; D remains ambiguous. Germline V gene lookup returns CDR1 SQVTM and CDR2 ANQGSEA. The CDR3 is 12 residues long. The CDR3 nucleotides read TGCAGCGTCGAGCCCAACAACTACGGCTACACCTTC. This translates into CSVEPNNYGYTF.

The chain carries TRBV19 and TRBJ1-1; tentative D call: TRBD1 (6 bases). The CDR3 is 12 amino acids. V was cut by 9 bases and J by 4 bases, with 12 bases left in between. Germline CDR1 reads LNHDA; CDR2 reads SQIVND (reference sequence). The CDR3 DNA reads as TGTGCCAGCCGCACAGGGAGCACTGAAGCTTTCTTT. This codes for CASRTGSTEAFF. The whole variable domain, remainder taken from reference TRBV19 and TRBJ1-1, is DGGITQSPKYLFRKEGQNVTLSCEQNLNHDAMYWYRQDPGQGLRLIYYSQIVNDFQKGDIAEGYSVSREKKESFPLTVTSAQKNPTAFYLCASRTGSTEAFFGQGTRLTVV.

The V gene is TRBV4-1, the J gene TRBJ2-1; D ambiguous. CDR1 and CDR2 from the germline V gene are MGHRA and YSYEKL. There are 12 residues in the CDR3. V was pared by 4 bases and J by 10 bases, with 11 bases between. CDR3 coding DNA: TGCGCCAGCAGCCTTTCCCACGAGGAGCAGTTCTTC. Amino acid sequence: CASSLSHEEQFF.

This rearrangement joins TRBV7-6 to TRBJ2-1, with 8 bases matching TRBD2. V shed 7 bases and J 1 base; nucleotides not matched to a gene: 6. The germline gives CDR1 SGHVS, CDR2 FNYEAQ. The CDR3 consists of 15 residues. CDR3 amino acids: CASTRGGQSYNEQFF. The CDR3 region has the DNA TGTGCCAGCACTCGGGGGGGCCAATCCTACAATGAGCAGTTCTTC.

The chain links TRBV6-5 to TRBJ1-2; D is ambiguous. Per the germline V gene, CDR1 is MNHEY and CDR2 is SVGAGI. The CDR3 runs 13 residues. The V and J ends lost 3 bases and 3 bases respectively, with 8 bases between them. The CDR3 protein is CASSYDTYYGYTF. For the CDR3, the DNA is TGTGCCAGCAGTTATGACACTTACTATGGCTACACCTTC.

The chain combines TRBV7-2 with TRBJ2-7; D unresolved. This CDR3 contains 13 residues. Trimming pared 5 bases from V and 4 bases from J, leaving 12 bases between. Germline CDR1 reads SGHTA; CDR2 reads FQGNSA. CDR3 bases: TGTGCCAGCAGCCAACCCGACAAATACGAGCAGTACTTC. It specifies CASSQPDKYEQYF.

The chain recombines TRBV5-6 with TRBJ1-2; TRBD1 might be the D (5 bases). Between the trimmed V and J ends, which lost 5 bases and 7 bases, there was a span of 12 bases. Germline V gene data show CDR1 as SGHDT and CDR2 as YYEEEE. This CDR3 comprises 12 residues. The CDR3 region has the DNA TGTGCCAGCAGATCAGGGTTCAGTGGCTACACCTTC. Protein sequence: CASRSGFSGYTF.

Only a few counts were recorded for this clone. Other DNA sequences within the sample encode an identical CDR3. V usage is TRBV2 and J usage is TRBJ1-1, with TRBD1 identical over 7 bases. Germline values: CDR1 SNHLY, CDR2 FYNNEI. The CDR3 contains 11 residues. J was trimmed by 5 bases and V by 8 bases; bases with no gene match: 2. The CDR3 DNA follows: TGTGCCAGCCGACAGGGTACTGAAGCTTTCTTT. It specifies CASRQGTEAFF.

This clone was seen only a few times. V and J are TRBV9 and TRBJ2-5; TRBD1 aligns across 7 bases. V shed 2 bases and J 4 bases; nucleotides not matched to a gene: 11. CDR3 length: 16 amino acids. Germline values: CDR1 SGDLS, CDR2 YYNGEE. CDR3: CASSVTGTVGVETQYF. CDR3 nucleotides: TGTGCCAGCAGCGTCACCGGGACAGTGGGAGTAGAGACCCAGTACTTC.

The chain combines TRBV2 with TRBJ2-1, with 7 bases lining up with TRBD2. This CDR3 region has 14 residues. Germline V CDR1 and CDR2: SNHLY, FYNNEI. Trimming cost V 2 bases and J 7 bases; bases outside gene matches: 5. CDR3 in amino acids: CASSESPSGNEQFF. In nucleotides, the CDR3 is TGTGCCAGCAGTGAATCGCCTAGCGGAAATGAGCAGTTCTTC.

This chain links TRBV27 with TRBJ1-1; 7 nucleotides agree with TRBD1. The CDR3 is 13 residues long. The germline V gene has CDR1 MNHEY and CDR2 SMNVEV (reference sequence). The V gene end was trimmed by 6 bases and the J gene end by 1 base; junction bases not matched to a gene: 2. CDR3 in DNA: TGTGCCAGCAGGGGACAGTGGAACACTGAAGCTTTCTTT. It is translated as CASRGQWNTEAFF.